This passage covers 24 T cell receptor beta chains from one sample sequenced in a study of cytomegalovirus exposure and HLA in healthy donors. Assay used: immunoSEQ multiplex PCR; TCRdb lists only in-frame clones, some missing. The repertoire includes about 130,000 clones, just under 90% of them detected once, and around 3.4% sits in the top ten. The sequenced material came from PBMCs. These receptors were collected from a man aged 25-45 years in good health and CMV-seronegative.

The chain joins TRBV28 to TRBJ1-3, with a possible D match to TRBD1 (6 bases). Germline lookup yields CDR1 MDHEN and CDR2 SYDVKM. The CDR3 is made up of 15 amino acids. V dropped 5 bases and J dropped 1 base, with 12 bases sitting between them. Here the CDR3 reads CASSRGQRSGNTIYF. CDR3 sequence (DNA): TGTGCCAGCAGTCGAGGACAGAGGTCTGGAAACACCATATATTTT.

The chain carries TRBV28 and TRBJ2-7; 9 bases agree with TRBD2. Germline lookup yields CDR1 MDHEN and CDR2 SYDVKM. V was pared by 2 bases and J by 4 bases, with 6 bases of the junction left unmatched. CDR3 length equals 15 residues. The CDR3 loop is CASSLGAGGRYEQYF. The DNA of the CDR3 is TGTGCCAGCAGTTTAGGAGCGGGGGGTAGGTACGAGCAGTACTTC.

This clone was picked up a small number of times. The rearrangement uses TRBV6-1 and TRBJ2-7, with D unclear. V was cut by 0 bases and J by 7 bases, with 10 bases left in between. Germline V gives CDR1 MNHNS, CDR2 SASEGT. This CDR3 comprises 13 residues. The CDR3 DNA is TGTGCCAGCAGTGAAGCGAGATACCATGAGCAGTACTTC. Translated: CASSEARYHEQYF.

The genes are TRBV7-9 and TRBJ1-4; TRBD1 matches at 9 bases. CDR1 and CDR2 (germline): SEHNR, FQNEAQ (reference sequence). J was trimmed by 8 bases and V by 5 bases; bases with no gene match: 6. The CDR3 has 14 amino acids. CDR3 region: CASSKTGGGEKLFF. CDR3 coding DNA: TGTGCCAGCAGCAAGACAGGGGGTGGCGAAAAACTGTTTTTT. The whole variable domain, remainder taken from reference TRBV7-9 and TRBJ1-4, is DTGVSQNPRHKITKRGQNVTFRCDPISEHNRLYWYRQTLGQGPEFLTYFQNEAQLEKSRLLSDRFSAERPKGSFSTLEIQRTEQGDSAMYLCASSKTGGGEKLFFGSGTQLSVL.

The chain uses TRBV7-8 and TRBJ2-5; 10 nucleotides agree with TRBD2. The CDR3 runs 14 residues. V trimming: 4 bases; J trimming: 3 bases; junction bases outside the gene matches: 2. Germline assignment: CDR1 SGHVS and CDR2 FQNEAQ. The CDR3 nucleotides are TGTGCCAGCAGCTCAGGACTAGCGGAAGAGACCCAGTACTTC. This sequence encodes CASSSGLAEETQYF.

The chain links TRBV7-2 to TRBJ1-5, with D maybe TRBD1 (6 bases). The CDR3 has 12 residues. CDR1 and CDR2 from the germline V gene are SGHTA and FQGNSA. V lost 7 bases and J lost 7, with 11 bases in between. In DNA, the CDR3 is TGTGCCAGCACCACAGGGCTCCAGCCCCAGCATTTT. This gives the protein CASTTGLQPQHF.

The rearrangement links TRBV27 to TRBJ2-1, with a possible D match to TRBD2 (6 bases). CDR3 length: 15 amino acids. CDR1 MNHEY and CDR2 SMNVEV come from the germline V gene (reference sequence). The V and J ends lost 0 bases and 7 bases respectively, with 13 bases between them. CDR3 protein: CASSLSFGGSNEQFF. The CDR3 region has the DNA TGTGCCAGCAGTTTATCTTTTGGGGGGAGTAATGAGCAGTTCTTC.

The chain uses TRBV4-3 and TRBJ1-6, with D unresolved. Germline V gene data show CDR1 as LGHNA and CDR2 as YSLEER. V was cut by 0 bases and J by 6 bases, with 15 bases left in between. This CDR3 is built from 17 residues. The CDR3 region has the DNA TGCGCCAGCAGCCAAGATATGCAGAGGGCGGTTAATTCACCCCTCCACTTT. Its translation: CASSQDMQRAVNSPLHF.

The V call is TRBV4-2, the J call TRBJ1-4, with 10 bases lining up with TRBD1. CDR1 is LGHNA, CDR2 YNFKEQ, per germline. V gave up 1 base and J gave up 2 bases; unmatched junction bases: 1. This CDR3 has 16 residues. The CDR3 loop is CASSQGQGATNEKLFF. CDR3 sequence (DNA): TGTGCCAGCAGCCAAGGACAGGGGGCGACTAATGAAAAACTGTTTTTT.

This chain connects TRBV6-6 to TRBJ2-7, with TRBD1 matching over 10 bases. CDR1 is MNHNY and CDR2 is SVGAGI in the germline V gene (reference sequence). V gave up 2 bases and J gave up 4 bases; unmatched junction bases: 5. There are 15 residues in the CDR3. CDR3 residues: CASSYARQGAYEQYF. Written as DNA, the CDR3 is TGTGCCAGCAGTTACGCCAGACAGGGGGCTTACGAGCAGTACTTC.

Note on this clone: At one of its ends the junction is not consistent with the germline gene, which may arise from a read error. CDR3 protein: CVSSLLMDRVGYTEAFF. CDR3 nucleotide sequence: TGCGTCAGCAGCTTGTTGATGGACAGGGTAGGATACACTGAAGCTTTCTTT. This chain links TRBV5-1 with TRBJ1-1; 8 bases map to TRBD1. Germline values: CDR1 SGHRS, CDR2 YFSETQ. CDR3 length: 17 residues.

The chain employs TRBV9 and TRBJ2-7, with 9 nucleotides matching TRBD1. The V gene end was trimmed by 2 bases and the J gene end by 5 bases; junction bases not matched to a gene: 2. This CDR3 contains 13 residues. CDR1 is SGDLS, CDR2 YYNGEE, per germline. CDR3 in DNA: TGTGCCAGCAGCGTGGGGACAGGGAACGAGCAGTACTTC. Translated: CASSVGTGNEQYF.

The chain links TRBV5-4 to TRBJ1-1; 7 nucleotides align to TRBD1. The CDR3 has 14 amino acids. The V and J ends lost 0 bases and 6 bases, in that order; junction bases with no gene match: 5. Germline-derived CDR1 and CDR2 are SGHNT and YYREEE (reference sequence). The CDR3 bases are TGTGCCAGCAGCTTGGCCGGGACAGCTCCTGAAGCTTTCTTT. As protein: CASSLAGTAPEAFF. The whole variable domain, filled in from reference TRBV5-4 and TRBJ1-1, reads ETGVTQSPTHLIKTRGQQVTLRCSSQSGHNTVSWYQQALGQGPQFIFQYYREEENGRGNFPPRFSGLQFPNYSSELNVNALELDDSALYLCASSLAGTAPEAFFGQGTRLTVV.

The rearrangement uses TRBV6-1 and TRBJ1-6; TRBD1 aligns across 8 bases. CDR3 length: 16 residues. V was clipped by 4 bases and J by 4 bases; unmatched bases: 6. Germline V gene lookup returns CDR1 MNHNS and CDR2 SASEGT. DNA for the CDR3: TGTGCCAGCAGTGTAGACAGGGGTTCTTATAATTCACCCCTCCACTTT. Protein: CASSVDRGSYNSPLHF.

The CDR3 loop reads CASSFLGLAGGRSDTQYF. CDR3 sequence (DNA): TGTGCCAGCAGCTTCCTGGGACTAGCGGGGGGGCGGTCAGATACGCAGTATTTT. The chain carries TRBV11-2 and TRBJ2-3; 16 nucleotides line up with TRBD2. The V and J ends lost 3 bases and 4 bases, in that order; junction bases with no gene match: 7. Germline CDR1 and CDR2: SGHAT and FQNNGV. CDR3 size: 18 residues.

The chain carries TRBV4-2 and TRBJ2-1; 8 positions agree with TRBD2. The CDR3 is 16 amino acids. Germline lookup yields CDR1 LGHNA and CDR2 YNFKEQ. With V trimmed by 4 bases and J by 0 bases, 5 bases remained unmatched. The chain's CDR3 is CASSPAGETSYNEQFF. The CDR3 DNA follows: TGTGCCAGCAGCCCAGCGGGGGAGACCTCCTACAATGAGCAGTTCTTC.

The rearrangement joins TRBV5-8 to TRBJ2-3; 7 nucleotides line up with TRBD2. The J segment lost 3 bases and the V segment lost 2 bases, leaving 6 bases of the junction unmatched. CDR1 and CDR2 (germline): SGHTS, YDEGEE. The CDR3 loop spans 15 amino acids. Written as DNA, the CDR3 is TGTGCCAGCAGCTTAGGGGCTAGCGGTACAGATACGCAGTATTTT. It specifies CASSLGASGTDTQYF.

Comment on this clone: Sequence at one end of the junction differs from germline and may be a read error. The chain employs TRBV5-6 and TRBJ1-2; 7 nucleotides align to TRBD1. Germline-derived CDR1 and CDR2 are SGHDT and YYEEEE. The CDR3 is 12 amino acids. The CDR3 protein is CASSLEGQRGSF. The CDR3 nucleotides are TGTGCCAGCAGCTTGGAGGGACAGCGAGGGTCGTTC.

The CDR3 reads CASSAQTGTSYEQYF. The CDR3 DNA reads TGTGCCAGCAGCGCCCAGACAGGGACCTCCTACGAGCAGTACTTC. V and J are TRBV6-1 and TRBJ2-7; 7 bases map to TRBD1. The CDR3 spans 15 residues. The germline gives CDR1 MNHNS, CDR2 SASEGT. V lost 6 bases to trimming and J lost 0 bases; unmatched junction nucleotides: 8.

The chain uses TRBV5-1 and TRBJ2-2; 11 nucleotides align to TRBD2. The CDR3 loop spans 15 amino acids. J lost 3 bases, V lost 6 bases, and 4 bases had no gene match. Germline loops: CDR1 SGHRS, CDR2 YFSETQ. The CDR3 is CASKPSGGHTGELFF. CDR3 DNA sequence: TGCGCCAGCAAACCTAGCGGGGGGCACACCGGGGAGCTGTTTTTT.

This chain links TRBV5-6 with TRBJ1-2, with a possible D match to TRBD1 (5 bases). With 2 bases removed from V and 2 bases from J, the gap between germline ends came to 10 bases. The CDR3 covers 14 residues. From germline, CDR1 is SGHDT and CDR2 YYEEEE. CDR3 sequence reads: CASSLNRQNYGYTF. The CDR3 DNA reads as TGTGCCAGCAGCTTAAACCGACAGAACTATGGCTACACCTTC.

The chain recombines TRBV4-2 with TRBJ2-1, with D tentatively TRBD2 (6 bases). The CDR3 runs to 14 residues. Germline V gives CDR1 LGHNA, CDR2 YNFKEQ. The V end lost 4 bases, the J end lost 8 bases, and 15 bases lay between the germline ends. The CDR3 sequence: CASSPGGELDEQFF. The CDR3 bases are TGTGCCAGCAGCCCAGGAGGGGAGCTGGATGAGCAGTTCTTC.

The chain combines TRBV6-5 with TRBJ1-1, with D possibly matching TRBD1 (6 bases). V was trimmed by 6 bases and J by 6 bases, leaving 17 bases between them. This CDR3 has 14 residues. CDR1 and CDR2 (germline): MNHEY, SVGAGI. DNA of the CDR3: TGTGCCAGCAGCCTACAGGGAGCGAAACCTGAAGCTTTCTTT. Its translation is CASSLQGAKPEAFF.

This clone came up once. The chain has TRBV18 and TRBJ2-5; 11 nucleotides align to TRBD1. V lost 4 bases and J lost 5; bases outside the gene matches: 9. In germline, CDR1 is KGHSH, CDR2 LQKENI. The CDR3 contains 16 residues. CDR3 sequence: CASSLPWTGGAETQYF. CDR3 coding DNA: TGTGCCAGCTCACTACCGTGGACAGGGGGCGCGGAGACCCAGTACTTC.